Shown below are 30 T cell receptor beta chains from a single sample sequenced in a study of blood T cell repertoires in COVID-19. Measured with immunoSEQ multiplex PCR; TCRdb has only the in-frame clones, and not every one. The data show 200,000 to 250,000 clones, approximately 80% seen once. Sequenced input: PBMCs or T cells enriched from blood (not recorded which). These receptors came from a man between 60 and 70 years old who had recovered from COVID-19.

The chain carries TRBV5-1 and TRBJ1-1; D is perhaps TRBD1 (6 bases). Germline loops: CDR1 SGHRS, CDR2 YFSETQ. The CDR3 has 14 residues. V shed 4 bases and J shed 4 bases, with 14 bases lying between them. CDR3 protein: CASSAGAGSTEAFF. The CDR3 nucleotides read TGCGCCAGCAGCGCGGGGGCAGGGAGCACTGAAGCTTTCTTT.

This chain joins TRBV4-3 and TRBJ2-3; 11 positions agree with TRBD2. Looked up from germline, CDR1 is LGHNA and CDR2 is YSLEER. This CDR3 has 16 residues. After removal of 3 bases from V and 6 bases from J, the junction contained 8 bases not matched to a gene. The CDR3 protein is CASSQATSGEGDTQYF. The CDR3 DNA is TGCGCCAGCAGCCAGGCGACTAGCGGGGAGGGGGATACGCAGTATTTT.

The chain is built from TRBV7-2 and TRBJ2-7; D is unclear. The CDR3 extends over 14 amino acids. The V gene's germline CDR1 is SGHTA and CDR2 FQGNSA. Trimming stripped 5 bases from V and 4 bases from J, with 15 bases between. CDR3 coding DNA: TGTGCCAGCAGCACCCACTCCAGGATTTACGAGCAGTACTTC. Translated: CASSTHSRIYEQYF.

The chain combines TRBV25-1 with TRBJ2-5, with D perhaps TRBD1 (5 bases). V lost 4 bases to trimming and J lost 8 bases, with 26 bases between them. Germline-derived CDR1 and CDR2 are MGHDK and SYGVNS. CDR3 length equals 17 residues. CDR3 loop: CASSAFSGQVPRETQYF. CDR3 nucleotide sequence: TGTGCCAGCAGTGCCTTTTCAGGGCAGGTCCCCAGGGAAACCCAGTACTTC.

This rearrangement joins TRBV27 to TRBJ2-1; TRBD1 aligns across 10 bases. Germline lookup yields CDR1 MNHEY and CDR2 SMNVEV (reference sequence). The CDR3 totals 16 residues. Trimming removed 7 bases from V and 5 bases from J; junction bases left unmatched: 11. CDR3 in amino acids: CASKSPDRGYHNEQFF. For the CDR3, the DNA is TGTGCCAGCAAATCCCCGGACAGGGGGTACCACAATGAGCAGTTCTTC.

This rearrangement joins TRBV4-3 to TRBJ1-2, with D tentatively TRBD1 (6 bases). Germline values: CDR1 LGHNA, CDR2 YSLEER. The CDR3 runs 16 residues. Trimming took off 4 bases at V and 3 bases at J, with 18 bases between the two ends. The CDR3 coding sequence is TGCGCCAGCAGCCCAAAGGTTCCCAGGGGCGACTATGGCTACACCTTC. This encodes CASSPKVPRGDYGYTF.

In regard to this clone: The germline gene is not matched at one end of the junction; a read error may be the cause. The chain links TRBV14 to TRBJ2-5; D is possibly TRBD2 (5 bases). Germline V gene lookup returns CDR1 SGHDN and CDR2 FVKESK. This CDR3 region has 12 residues. In DNA, the CDR3 is TGTGCCAGCAGCCACCGAGGGCAGAATAAGCACTTC. Encoded protein: CASSHRGQNKHF.

The rearrangement uses TRBV11-2 and TRBJ1-4, with TRBD1 matching 7 bases. The V segment lost 8 bases and the J segment 8 bases; nucleotides outside the gene matches: 5. CDR1 is SGHAT, CDR2 FQNNGV, per germline. The CDR3 is 12 residues long. CDR3 residues: CASRDSREKLFF. In nucleotides, the CDR3 is TGTGCCAGCCGGGACAGCAGGGAAAAACTGTTTTTT.

V gene TRBV19 combines with J gene TRBJ1-5; 8 bases agree with TRBD1. This CDR3 is 15 amino acids long. Per germline, CDR1 LNHDA and CDR2 SQIVND (reference sequence). Unmatched junction bases numbered 13, after V lost 6 bases and J lost 9 bases. In DNA, the CDR3 is TGTGCCAGTAGGCAGACAGGGGCGTTGGGGGCGCCCCAGCATTTT. It encodes CASRQTGALGAPQHF.

Of note for this clone: Other DNA sequences of this sample code for an identical CDR3. The rearrangement uses TRBV12-3 or TRBV12-4 and TRBJ2-3, with 8 nucleotides matching TRBD1. J gave up 4 bases and V 6 bases, and 3 bases lay outside the gene matches. There are 13 residues in the CDR3. CDR3 in amino acids: CASSPGGPDTQYF. The CDR3, as DNA: TGTGCCAGCAGCCCAGGGGGCCCAGATACGCAGTATTTT.

The CDR3 region is CASSFKRGSTDTQYF. The CDR3 DNA sequence: TGTGCCAGCAGTTTCAAGCGGGGTTCCACAGATACGCAGTATTTT. The J gene is TRBJ2-3, the V gene TRBV6-2 or TRBV6-3, with TRBD2 matching over 7 bases. The CDR3 covers 15 residues. The germline V gene encodes CDR1 MNHEY and CDR2 SVGEGT. The junction had 6 bases not matched to a gene; V was cut back by 4 bases and J by 2 bases.

The chain has TRBV2 and TRBJ1-5; D is undetermined. The V and J ends lost 3 bases and 3 bases respectively, with 9 bases between them. The CDR3 length is 14 residues. Per germline, CDR1 SNHLY and CDR2 FYNNEI. As DNA, the CDR3 is TGTGCCAGCAGTGAGGGCAGCCTCAATCAGCCCCAGCATTTT. This gives the protein CASSEGSLNQPQHF.

The V and J genes are TRBV5-5 and TRBJ1-2, with 7 bases lining up with TRBD1. J lost 8 bases, V lost 5 bases, and 9 bases had no gene match. CDR3 length: 13 amino acids. Germline V gives CDR1 SGHKS, CDR2 YYEKEE (reference sequence). The CDR3 nucleotides are TGTGCCAGCAGTTTCGACAGGGCTCTAGGCTACACCTTC. This encodes CASSFDRALGYTF.

J is TRBJ1-3 and V is TRBV6-5; TRBD1 might be the D (5 bases). Germline CDR1 is MNHEY and CDR2 is SVGAGI. V lost 4 bases and J lost 7, with 11 bases in between. The CDR3 loop spans 13 amino acids. DNA of the CDR3: TGTGCCAGCAGTTTAAGGGGTTCCAACACCATATATTTT. Residues: CASSLRGSNTIYF.

CDR3 DNA sequence: TGCGCCAGCTCGGAGGGGTCGAGCACCGGGGAGCTGTTTTTT. Translated, it gives CASSEGSSTGELFF. The J gene is TRBJ2-2, the V gene TRBV5-1; perhaps TRBD2 as D (6 bases). The CDR3 spans 14 residues. CDR1 is SGHRS, CDR2 YFSETQ, per germline. Trimming took off 7 bases at V and 4 bases at J, with 14 bases between the two ends. The complete variable domain, with remaining parts taken from reference TRBV5-1 and TRBJ2-2, reads KAGVTQTPRYLIKTRGQQVTLSCSPISGHRSVSWYQQTPGQGLQFLFEYFSETQRNKGNFPGRFSGRQFSNSRSEMNVSTLELGDSALYLCASSEGSSTGELFFGEGSRLTVL.

The V and J genes are TRBV7-8 and TRBJ1-2; no clear D. Deletions cut 5 bases from V and 3 bases from J, with 10 bases between. There are 13 residues in the CDR3. In germline, CDR1 is SGHVS, CDR2 FQNEAQ. As DNA, the CDR3 is TGTGCCAGCAGCCCTAACGGGGACTATGGCTACACCTTC. It codes for CASSPNGDYGYTF. Supplemented by reference TRBV7-8 and TRBJ1-2, the full variable domain reads GAGVSQSPRYKVAKRGQDVALRCDPISGHVSLFWYQQALGQGPEFLTYFQNEAQLDKSGLPSDRFFAERPEGSVSTLKIQRTQQEDSAVYLCASSPNGDYGYTFGSGTRLTVV.

V usage is TRBV7-2 and J usage is TRBJ1-6, with no clear D. V was clipped by 5 bases and J by 5 bases, with 16 bases between them. The CDR3 spans 16 residues. CDR1 SGHTA and CDR2 FQGNSA come from the germline V gene. The CDR3 reads CASSAGRWENNSPLHF. The CDR3 DNA reads TGTGCCAGCAGCGCAGGAAGGTGGGAGAATAATTCACCCCTCCACTTT.

The chain links TRBV19 to TRBJ1-5; 8 nucleotides align to TRBD1. CDR1 and CDR2 (germline): LNHDA, SQIVND (reference sequence). V was pared by 5 bases and J by 4 bases, with 7 bases of the junction left unmatched. CDR3 length equals 15 residues. CDR3 DNA: TGTGCCAGTAGTTTCGACAGGGGAGGGAATCAGCCCCAGCATTTT. It specifies CASSFDRGGNQPQHF.

The chain has TRBV3-1 (or the pseudogene TRBV3-2) and TRBJ1-2; no reliable D call. Trimming took 4 bases from V and 3 from J, leaving 9 bases between them. The CDR3 runs to 13 residues. From germline, CDR1 is LGHDT and CDR2 YNNKEL (reference sequence). The CDR3, as DNA: TGTGCCAGCAGCCTACGGGAGGACTATGGCTACACCTTC. Its translation: CASSLREDYGYTF.

This chain links TRBV10-2 with TRBJ1-5; unclear D gene. Per the germline V gene, CDR1 is WSHSY and CDR2 is SAAADI. Trimming removed 7 bases at V and 4 bases at J, with 11 bases between. The CDR3 runs to 13 residues. The DNA for the CDR3 is TGCGCCAGCACCTTCAACGGGAATCAGCCCCAGCATTTT. This gives the protein CASTFNGNQPQHF.

This clone was detected only a few times. The V call is TRBV25-1, the J call TRBJ2-1; D is perhaps TRBD2 (6 bases). The V gene's germline CDR1 is MGHDK and CDR2 SYGVNS. The CDR3 length is 14 residues. V shed 4 bases and J shed 6 bases, with 13 bases lying between them. CDR3 in amino acids: CASSGFAGLNEQFF. CDR3 sequence (DNA): TGTGCCAGCAGTGGATTCGCGGGGCTCAATGAGCAGTTCTTC.

The V call is TRBV5-6, the J call TRBJ2-5; 9 bases line up with TRBD1. The V gene's germline CDR1 is SGHDT and CDR2 YYEEEE. This CDR3 comprises 15 residues. V shed 4 bases and J 5 bases; nucleotides not matched to a gene: 9. The CDR3 sequence: CASSPRDREGETQYF. For the CDR3, the DNA is TGTGCCAGCAGCCCCAGGGACAGGGAAGGGGAGACCCAGTACTTC.

The chain's CDR3 is CASSSRLAGGPGTGELFF. For the CDR3, the DNA is TGTGCCAGCAGCTCCCGACTAGCGGGGGGGCCGGGCACCGGGGAGCTGTTTTTT. This chain joins TRBV7-6 and TRBJ2-2, with TRBD2 identical over 14 bases. The germline CDR1 and CDR2 sequences are SGHVS and FNYEAQ. V gave up 4 bases and J gave up 4 bases; unmatched junction bases: 8. This CDR3 contains 18 residues.

This chain uses TRBV7-9 with TRBJ2-7, with a tentative D call TRBD1 (6 bases). CDR1 and CDR2 (germline): SEHNR, FQNEAQ (reference sequence). The V end was cut by 10 bases, the J end by 0 bases, with 13 bases between. This CDR3 has 13 residues. The CDR3 sequence is CAIQGPSSYEQYF. The CDR3 DNA reads as TGTGCCATCCAGGGGCCTAGCTCCTACGAGCAGTACTTC.

This chain joins TRBV19 and TRBJ1-1; D unclear. V was cut by 7 bases and J by 0 bases, with 9 bases left in between. Germline CDR1 reads LNHDA; CDR2 reads SQIVND (reference sequence). CDR3 length: 13 residues. The CDR3 loop reads CASKYGVNTEAFF. In DNA, the CDR3 is TGTGCCAGTAAGTACGGAGTGAACACTGAAGCTTTCTTT. Full variable domain (remainder filled in from reference TRBV19 and TRBJ1-1): DGGITQSPKYLFRKEGQNVTLSCEQNLNHDAMYWYRQDPGQGLRLIYYSQIVNDFQKGDIAEGYSVSREKKESFPLTVTSAQKNPTAFYLCASKYGVNTEAFFGQGTRLTVV.

V gene TRBV5-6 combines with J gene TRBJ2-5; TRBD1 matches at 10 bases. This CDR3 comprises 17 residues. CDR1 is SGHDT and CDR2 is YYEEEE in the germline V gene. The V segment lost 0 bases and the J segment 3 bases; nucleotides outside the gene matches: 8. The CDR3 sequence: CASSLALGQGVKETQYF. The CDR3 nucleotides read TGTGCCAGCAGCTTGGCTCTCGGACAGGGGGTTAAAGAGACCCAGTACTTC.

This sequence joins TRBV19 and TRBJ1-5; perhaps TRBD1 as D (6 bases). Deletions cut 3 bases from V and 1 base from J, with 10 bases between. In germline, CDR1 is LNHDA, CDR2 SQIVND (reference sequence). The CDR3 is made up of 15 amino acids. The CDR3 protein is CASSINRESNQPQHF. The CDR3 DNA reads TGTGCCAGTAGTATTAACAGGGAGAGCAATCAGCCCCAGCATTTT.

The chain links TRBV11-3 to TRBJ2-2, with 8 bases fitting TRBD1. The junction had 11 bases not matched to a gene; V was cut back by 4 bases and J by 7 bases. CDR3 length equals 16 residues. Germline CDR1 SGHNT, CDR2 YENEEA. CDR3: CASSWIQGAYSGELFF. In DNA form, the CDR3 reads TGTGCCAGCAGCTGGATCCAGGGGGCTTACAGCGGGGAGCTGTTTTTT.

This rearrangement joins TRBV29-1 to TRBJ2-2, with 7 nucleotides matching TRBD1. The V and J ends lost 8 bases and 1 base, in that order; junction bases with no gene match: 7. In germline, CDR1 is SQVTM, CDR2 ANQGSEA. This CDR3 has 14 residues. The DNA of the CDR3 is TGCAGCACTTCCGGGACAGAGAACACCGGGGAGCTGTTTTTT. It codes for CSTSGTENTGELFF.

V is TRBV6-2 or TRBV6-3 and J is TRBJ1-6; D unclear. Deletions cut 4 bases from V and 9 bases from J, with 7 bases between. Germline CDR1 reads MNHEY; CDR2 reads SVGEGT. The CDR3 covers 12 residues. CDR3 sequence reads: CASSSQISPLHF. The CDR3 coding sequence is TGTGCCAGCAGTTCTCAGATTTCACCCCTCCACTTT.